This T cell receptor beta chain was identified in a study of immune evolution from preneoplasia to lung adenocarcinoma. V was pared by 0 bases and J by 1 base, with 13 bases between. This CDR3 comprises 17 residues. Germline assignment: CDR1 SGHRS and CDR2 YFSETQ. With respect to this clone: Its target is unknown.

Using immunoSEQ multiplex PCR, the repertoire was profiled, and TCRdb retains in-frame clones only, with some absent. The sample includes several thousand clones, approximately 85% of them seen just once. Whole-study findings and limits: Normal lung had highest clonality; later lesions appeared denser, more diverse.

Sequenced: FFPE invasive lung adenocarcinoma tissue. V is TRBV5-1 and J is TRBJ2-2, with D maybe TRBD1 (6 bases). The origin of this receptor is a person aged 50-75 years with lung adenocarcinoma. CDR3 DNA: TGCGCCAGCAGCTTGGCCCTGGACAGATTGAACACCGGGGAGCTGTTTTTT. Translated, it gives CASSLALDRLNTGELFF.